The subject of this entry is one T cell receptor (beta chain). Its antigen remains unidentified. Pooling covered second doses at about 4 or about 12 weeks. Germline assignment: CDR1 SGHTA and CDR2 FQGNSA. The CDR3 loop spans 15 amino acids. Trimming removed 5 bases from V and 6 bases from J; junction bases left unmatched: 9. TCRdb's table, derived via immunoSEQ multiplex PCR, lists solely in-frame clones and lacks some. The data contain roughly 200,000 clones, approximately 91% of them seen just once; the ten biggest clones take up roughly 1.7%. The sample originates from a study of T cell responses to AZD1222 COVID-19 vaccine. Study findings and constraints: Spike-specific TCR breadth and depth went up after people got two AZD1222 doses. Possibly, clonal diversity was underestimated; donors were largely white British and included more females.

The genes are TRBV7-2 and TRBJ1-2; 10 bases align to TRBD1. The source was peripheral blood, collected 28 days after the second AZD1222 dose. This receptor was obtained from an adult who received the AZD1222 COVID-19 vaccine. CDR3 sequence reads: CASSPRQGALDGYTF. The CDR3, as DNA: TGTGCCAGCAGCCCCCGACAGGGGGCTTTAGATGGCTACACCTTC.